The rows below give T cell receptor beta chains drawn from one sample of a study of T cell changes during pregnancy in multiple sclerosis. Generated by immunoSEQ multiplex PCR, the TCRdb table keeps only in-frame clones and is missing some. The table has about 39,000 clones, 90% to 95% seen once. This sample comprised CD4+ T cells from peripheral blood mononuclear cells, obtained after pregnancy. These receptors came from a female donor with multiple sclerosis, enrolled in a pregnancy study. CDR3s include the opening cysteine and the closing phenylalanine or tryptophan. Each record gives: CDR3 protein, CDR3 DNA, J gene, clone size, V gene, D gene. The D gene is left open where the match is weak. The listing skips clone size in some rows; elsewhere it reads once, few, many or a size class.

CDR3aa: CATSRDGPGQDYEQYF; CDR3nt: TGTGCCACCAGCAGAGATGGCCCGGGACAAGACTACGAGCAGTACTTC; j_gene: TRBJ2-7; abundance: .; v_gene: TRBV15; d_gene: .
CDR3aa: CASSYSASVNTEAFF; CDR3nt: TGTGCCAGCAGTTACTCAGCGTCTGTGAACACTGAAGCTTTCTTT; j_gene: TRBJ1-1; abundance: .; v_gene: TRBV6-5; d_gene: .
CDR3aa: CATSRVLIGDLAKNIQYF; CDR3nt: TGTGCCACCAGCAGAGTACTAATAGGTGACTTAGCCAAAAACATTCAGTACTTC; j_gene: TRBJ2-4; abundance: .; v_gene: TRBV15; d_gene: .
CDR3aa: CASSLGHANTEAFF; CDR3nt: TGCGCCAGCAGCTTAGGACACGCGAACACTGAAGCTTTCTTT; j_gene: TRBJ1-1; abundance: .; v_gene: TRBV5-1; d_gene: .
CDR3aa: CASSSMAGGRTDTQYF; CDR3nt: TGTGCCAGCAGTTCCATGGCGGGGGGACGCACAGATACGCAGTATTTT; j_gene: TRBJ2-3; abundance: .; v_gene: TRBV2; d_gene: TRBD2
CDR3aa: CASSERVTGSPTDTQYF; CDR3nt: TGCGCCAGCAGTGAGAGGGTGACAGGGAGTCCCACAGATACGCAGTATTTT; j_gene: TRBJ2-3; abundance: .; v_gene: TRBV10-1; d_gene: TRBD1
CDR3aa: CASSPSLAGVETQYF; CDR3nt: TGTGCCAGCAGCCCAAGCCTAGCGGGGGTTGAGACCCAGTACTTC; j_gene: TRBJ2-5; abundance: .; v_gene: TRBV9; d_gene: TRBD2
CDR3aa: CASSLQQGDAGELFF; CDR3nt: TGTGCCAGCAGCTTACAGCAGGGGGATGCCGGGGAGCTGTTTTTT; j_gene: TRBJ2-2; abundance: .; v_gene: TRBV7-2; d_gene: TRBD1
CDR3aa: CASSQATGNSEAFF; CDR3nt: TGTGCCAGCAGCCAAGCGACAGGGAACTCTGAAGCTTTCTTT; j_gene: TRBJ1-1; abundance: .; v_gene: TRBV14; d_gene: TRBD1
CDR3aa: CASSSWTGEGQPQHF; CDR3nt: TGTGCCAGCAGTTCCTGGACAGGGGAGGGACAGCCCCAGCATTTT; j_gene: TRBJ1-5; abundance: .; v_gene: TRBV6-6; d_gene: TRBD1
CDR3aa: CASSSPYRGRGELFF; CDR3nt: TGTGCCAGCAGCTCGCCGTACAGGGGAAGAGGGGAGCTGTTTTTT; j_gene: TRBJ2-2; abundance: .; v_gene: TRBV5-4; d_gene: TRBD1
CDR3aa: CAWSDGGPPIQYF; CDR3nt: TGTGCCTGGAGCGACGGGGGGCCCCCAATTCAGTACTTC; j_gene: TRBJ2-4; abundance: .; v_gene: TRBV30; d_gene: .
CDR3aa: CASSVKTSGGAEQFF; CDR3nt: TGTGCCAGCAGCGTAAAGACTAGCGGGGGGGCTGAGCAGTTCTTC; j_gene: TRBJ2-1; abundance: .; v_gene: TRBV9; d_gene: TRBD2
CDR3aa: CAWSPGGNQPQHF; CDR3nt: TGTGCCTGGAGTCCCGGGGGGAATCAGCCCCAGCATTTT; j_gene: TRBJ1-5; abundance: .; v_gene: TRBV30; d_gene: .
CDR3aa: CASSQTGNNQPQHF; CDR3nt: TGTGCCAGCAGCCAGACAGGGAACAATCAGCCCCAGCATTTT; j_gene: TRBJ1-5; abundance: .; v_gene: TRBV7-8; d_gene: TRBD1
CDR3aa: CASSTRGNYGYTF; CDR3nt: TGTGCCAGTAGCACAAGGGGGAACTATGGCTACACCTTC; j_gene: TRBJ1-2; abundance: .; v_gene: TRBV19; d_gene: .
CDR3aa: CASSLTWAAPPLSYEQYF; CDR3nt: TGCGCCAGCAGCTTGACTTGGGCAGCACCACCACTCTCCTACGAGCAGTACTTC; j_gene: TRBJ2-7; abundance: .; v_gene: TRBV5-1; d_gene: .
CDR3aa: CASRPTGTRARVTQYF; CDR3nt: TGTGCCAGCAGACCTACCGGGACTAGGGCTCGGGTGACCCAGTACTTC; j_gene: TRBJ2-5; abundance: .; v_gene: TRBV27; d_gene: TRBD2
CDR3aa: CSVRPQETQYF; CDR3nt: TGCAGCGTCCGTCCCCAAGAGACCCAGTACTTC; j_gene: TRBJ2-5; abundance: .; v_gene: TRBV29-1; d_gene: .
CDR3aa: CASSSGDLLPQYF; CDR3nt: TGTGCCAGCAGCTCGGGGGACCTTCTGCCCCAGTACTTC; j_gene: TRBJ2-5; abundance: .; v_gene: TRBV5-4; d_gene: .
CDR3aa: CASSQISGVSYEQYF; CDR3nt: TGCGCCAGCAGCCAAATATCAGGGGTTTCGTACGAGCAGTACTTC; j_gene: TRBJ2-7; abundance: .; v_gene: TRBV4-1; d_gene: .
CDR3aa: CAWSVGRFESLNTEAFF; CDR3nt: TGTGCCTGGAGTGTAGGCAGGTTTGAGAGCTTGAACACTGAAGCTTTCTTT; j_gene: TRBJ1-1; abundance: .; v_gene: TRBV30; d_gene: .
CDR3aa: CASSRGQGEIATEAFF; CDR3nt: TGTGCCAGCAGCCGCGGACAGGGGGAAATAGCCACTGAAGCTTTCTTT; j_gene: TRBJ1-1; abundance: .; v_gene: TRBV6-6; d_gene: TRBD1
CDR3aa: CASSLVGTGGGGYTF; CDR3nt: TGTGCCAGCAGCTTAGTAGGGACAGGGGGTGGAGGCTACACCTTC; j_gene: TRBJ1-2; abundance: once; v_gene: TRBV7-2; d_gene: TRBD1
CDR3aa: CASSLEMAGGLGEQFF; CDR3nt: TGTGCCAGCAGCTTAGAAATGGCGGGGGGGCTGGGCGAGCAGTTCTTC; j_gene: TRBJ2-1; abundance: once; v_gene: TRBV11-2; d_gene: TRBD2